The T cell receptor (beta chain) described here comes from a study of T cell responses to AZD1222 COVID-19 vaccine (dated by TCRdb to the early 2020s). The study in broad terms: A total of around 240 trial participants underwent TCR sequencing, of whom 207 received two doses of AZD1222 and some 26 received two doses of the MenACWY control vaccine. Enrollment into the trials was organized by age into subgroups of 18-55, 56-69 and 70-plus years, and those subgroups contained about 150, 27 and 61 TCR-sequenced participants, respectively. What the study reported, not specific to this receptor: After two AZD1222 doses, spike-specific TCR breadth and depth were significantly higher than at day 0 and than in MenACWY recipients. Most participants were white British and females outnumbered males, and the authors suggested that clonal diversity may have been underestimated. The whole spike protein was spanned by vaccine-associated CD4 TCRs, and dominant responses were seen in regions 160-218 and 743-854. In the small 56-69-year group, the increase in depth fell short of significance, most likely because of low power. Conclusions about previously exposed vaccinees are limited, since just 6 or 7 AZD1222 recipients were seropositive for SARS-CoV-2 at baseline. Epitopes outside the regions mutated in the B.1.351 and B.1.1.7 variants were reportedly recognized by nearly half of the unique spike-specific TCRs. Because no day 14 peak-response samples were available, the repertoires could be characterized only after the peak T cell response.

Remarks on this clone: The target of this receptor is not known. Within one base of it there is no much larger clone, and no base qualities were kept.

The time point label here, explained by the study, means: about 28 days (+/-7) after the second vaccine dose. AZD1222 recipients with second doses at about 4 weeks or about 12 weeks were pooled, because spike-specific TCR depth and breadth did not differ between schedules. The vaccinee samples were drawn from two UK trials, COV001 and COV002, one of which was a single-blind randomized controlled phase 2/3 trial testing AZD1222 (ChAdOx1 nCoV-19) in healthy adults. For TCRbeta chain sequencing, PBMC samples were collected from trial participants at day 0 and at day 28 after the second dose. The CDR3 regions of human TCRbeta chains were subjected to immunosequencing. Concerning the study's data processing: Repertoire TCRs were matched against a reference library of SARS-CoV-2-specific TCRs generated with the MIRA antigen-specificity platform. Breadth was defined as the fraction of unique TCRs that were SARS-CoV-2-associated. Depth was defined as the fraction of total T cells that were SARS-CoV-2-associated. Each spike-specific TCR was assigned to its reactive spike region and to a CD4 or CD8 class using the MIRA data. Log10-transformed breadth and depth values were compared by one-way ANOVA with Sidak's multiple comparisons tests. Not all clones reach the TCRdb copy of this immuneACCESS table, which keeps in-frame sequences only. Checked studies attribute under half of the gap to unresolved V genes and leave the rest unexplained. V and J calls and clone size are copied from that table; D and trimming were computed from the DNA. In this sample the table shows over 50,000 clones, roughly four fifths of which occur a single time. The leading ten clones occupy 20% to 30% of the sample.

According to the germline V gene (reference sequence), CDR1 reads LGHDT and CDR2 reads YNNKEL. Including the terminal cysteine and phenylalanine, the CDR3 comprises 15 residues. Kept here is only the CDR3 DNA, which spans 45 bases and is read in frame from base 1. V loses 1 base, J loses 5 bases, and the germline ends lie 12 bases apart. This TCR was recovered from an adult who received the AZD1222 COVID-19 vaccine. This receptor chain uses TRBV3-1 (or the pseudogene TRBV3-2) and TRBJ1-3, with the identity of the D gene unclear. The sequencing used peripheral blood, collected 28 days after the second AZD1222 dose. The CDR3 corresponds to CASSQGAGIRNTIYF. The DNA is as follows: TGTGCCAGCAGCCAAGGAGCCGGGATCCGAAACACCATATATTTT.